Listed below are T cell receptor beta chains from one sample, sequenced in a study of blood T cell repertoires in COVID-19. Repertoires were generated with immunoSEQ multiplex PCR, while TCRdb's copy carries only in-frame clones and drops some. The repertoire includes hundreds of thousands of clones, around 91% of them detected once, and roughly 1.5% sits in the top ten. Sequencing was performed on PBMCs or T cells enriched from blood (not recorded which). Source of these receptors: a woman between 18 and 30 years old with acute COVID-19. Each CDR3 is given with its conserved first and last residue. The D gene is left open where the match is weak. Some rows mark clone size as missing; the rest say once, few, many or name a class of expanded clone.

CDR3 length: 15
J gene: TRBJ1-3
clone size: .
D gene: .
V gene: TRBV3-1/TRBV3-2
CDR3 DNA: TGTGCCAGCAGCTACTTCGGGACTCCTGGAAACACCATATATTTT
CDR3 protein: CASSYFGTPGNTIYF

CDR3 length: 15
J gene: TRBJ2-1
clone size: .
D gene: TRBD1
V gene: TRBV7-9
CDR3 DNA: TGTGCCAGCAGCCAACTAGGGACAGGACGCAATGAGCAGTTCTTC
CDR3 protein: CASSQLGTGRNEQFF

CDR3 length: 16
J gene: TRBJ1-5
clone size: .
D gene: .
V gene: TRBV30
CDR3 DNA: TGTGCCTGGAGTGCCCGACTGGGGAGAGGCAATCAGCCCCAGCATTTT
CDR3 protein: CAWSARLGRGNQPQHF

CDR3 length: 13
J gene: TRBJ1-2
clone size: .
D gene: TRBD1
V gene: TRBV6-5
CDR3 DNA: TGTGCCAGCAGGGGACAGGGAAACTATGGCTACACCTTC
CDR3 protein: CASRGQGNYGYTF

CDR3 length: 17
J gene: TRBJ2-6
clone size: .
D gene: TRBD1
V gene: TRBV28
CDR3 DNA: TGTGCCAGCAGTTTATCAGGGGGCCGCTCTGGGGCCAACGTCCTGACTTTC
CDR3 protein: CASSLSGGRSGANVLTF

CDR3 length: 16
J gene: TRBJ2-3
clone size: .
D gene: TRBD2
V gene: TRBV7-9
CDR3 DNA: TGTGCCAGCAGCAAAATAGCGGGAGGGGGCACAGATACGCAGTATTTT
CDR3 protein: CASSKIAGGGTDTQYF

CDR3 length: 13
J gene: TRBJ2-7
clone size: .
D gene: TRBD1
V gene: TRBV29-1
CDR3 DNA: TGCAGCGTTGAGGGACAGGGTCCCTACGAGCAGTACTTC
CDR3 protein: CSVEGQGPYEQYF

CDR3 length: 17
J gene: TRBJ2-3
clone size: .
D gene: TRBD1
V gene: TRBV5-5
CDR3 DNA: TGTGCCAGCAGCTTGGGAACAGGGGGCAGAGGCACAGATACGCAGTATTTT
CDR3 protein: CASSLGTGGRGTDTQYF

CDR3 length: 13
J gene: TRBJ1-1
clone size: .
D gene: TRBD1
V gene: TRBV4-3
CDR3 DNA: TGCGCCAGCAGCCAAAGGACAGGGGATGAAGCTTTCTTT
CDR3 protein: CASSQRTGDEAFF

CDR3 length: 15
J gene: TRBJ1-2
clone size: .
D gene: .
V gene: TRBV18
CDR3 DNA: TGTGCCAGCTCACCAAGTGGAGTTTTTGACTATGGCTACACCTTC
CDR3 protein: CASSPSGVFDYGYTF

CDR3 length: 14
J gene: TRBJ2-3
clone size: .
D gene: .
V gene: TRBV6-4
CDR3 DNA: TGTGCCAGCAGTGACGGAGACTACACAGATACGCAGTATTTT
CDR3 protein: CASSDGDYTDTQYF

CDR3 length: 15
J gene: TRBJ1-5
clone size: few
D gene: .
V gene: TRBV20-1
CDR3 DNA: TGCAGTGCTAGTCGGGGGGCTCGAAGCAATCAGCCCCAGCATTTT
CDR3 protein: CSASRGARSNQPQHF

CDR3 length: 14
J gene: TRBJ2-7
clone size: once
D gene: TRBD2
V gene: TRBV6-2/TRBV6-3
CDR3 DNA: TGTGCCAGCAGTCCGACTAGCGCGGGTTATGAGCAGTACTTC
CDR3 protein: CASSPTSAGYEQYF

CDR3 length: 14
J gene: TRBJ1-6
clone size: .
D gene: .
V gene: TRBV10-3
CDR3 DNA: TGTGCCATCAAAGGCCCGGGAATTAATTCACCCCTCCACTTT
CDR3 protein: CAIKGPGINSPLHF

CDR3 length: 16
J gene: TRBJ2-7
clone size: .
D gene: TRBD2
V gene: TRBV5-4
CDR3 DNA: TGTGCCAGCAGCTCGGTACGGGGAGCGGGAGACTACGAGCAGTACTTC
CDR3 protein: CASSSVRGAGDYEQYF

CDR3 length: 16
J gene: TRBJ2-1
clone size: .
D gene: .
V gene: TRBV5-4
CDR3 DNA: TGTGCCAGCAGCCGACGCGGGACTGGCTCCTACAATGAGCAGTTCTTC
CDR3 protein: CASSRRGTGSYNEQFF

CDR3 length: 17
J gene: TRBJ2-7
clone size: once
D gene: TRBD2
V gene: TRBV27
CDR3 DNA: TGTGCCAGCCAAGGGACTAGCGGGAGCAATCCGCTGGTTGAGCAGTACTTC
CDR3 protein: CASQGTSGSNPLVEQYF

CDR3 length: 14
J gene: TRBJ1-1
clone size: .
D gene: TRBD1
V gene: TRBV6-5
CDR3 DNA: TGTGCCAGCAGTTACGAGAGGGGGCGGGGTGAAGCTTTCTTT
CDR3 protein: CASSYERGRGEAFF